This T cell receptor beta chain was recorded in a study of blood T cell repertoires in COVID-19. The assay was immunoSEQ multiplex PCR, and TCRdb's table has in-frame clones only and misses some. In the table there are more than 150,000 clones, around 84% of which are singletons. Input material: peripheral blood. The source of this sequence is a man younger than 45 with active or convalescent COVID-19.

The CDR3 DNA sequence: TGTGCCAGCAGCTTAGAAGACAGGGACTACGAGCAGTACTTC. This sequence encodes CASSLEDRDYEQYF. The rearrangement uses TRBV7-9 and TRBJ2-7; 7 bases align to TRBD1. CDR1 and CDR2 from the germline V gene are SEHNR and FQNEAQ (reference sequence). With 1 base clipped from V and 3 bases from J, the junction kept 3 bases outside the gene matches. The CDR3 has 14 amino acids.